The 2 T cell receptor beta chains below all came from one sample that was sequenced in a study of blood T cells in healthy people across ages. PCR was performed a second time for about 6 to 12 cycles using a sample-barcoded 5' primer and a J-beta primer mix. TCRdb fed the 5' RACE reads into MiXCR, producing one record per CDR3 protein. The data hold 650,000 to 1,000,000 distinct CDR3 sequences, with more than 35% observed a single time. The sample consisted of blood. These TCRs come from a man older than 75 in good health.

As DNA, the CDR3 is TGTGCCAGCAGTTTAAGCGGGGAGGGAGTGGACTATGGCTACACCTTC. This sequence encodes CASSLSGEGVDYGYTF. This chain uses TRBV28 with TRBJ1-2, with D unclear. Germline V gene data show CDR1 as MDHEN and CDR2 as SYDVKM. V lost 2 bases to trimming and J lost 3 bases, with 16 bases between them. This CDR3 has 16 amino acids.

This clonotype showed up just once. This chain links TRBV7-2 with TRBJ1-1; a possible D gene is TRBD1 (5 bases). The CDR3 spans 13 residues. Germline CDR1 is SGHTA and CDR2 is FQGNSA. V was shortened by 5 bases and J by 3 bases, with 10 bases between the two germline ends. The DNA of the CDR3 is TGTGCCAGCAGCGGCCAGGGTGACACTGAAGCTTTCTTT. Translated, it gives CASSGQGDTEAFF. The whole variable domain, filled in from reference TRBV7-2 and TRBJ1-1, reads GAGVSQSPSNKVTEKGKDVELRCDPISGHTALYWYRQSLGQGLEFLIYFQGNSAPDKSGLPSDRFSAERTGGSVSTLTIQRTQQEDSAVYLCASSGQGDTEAFFGQGTRLTVV.